What follows are 18 T cell receptor beta chains derived from one specimen sequenced in a study of T cell repertoires in cytomegalovirus infection. These receptors lack a known antigen. Each CDR3 protein gets one entry after TCRdb re-called the reads with MiXCR. Among more than 250,000 distinct CDR3 sequences listed, around a quarter were seen once. The sample was cultured PBMCs, taken from culture after CMV antigen stimulation. These receptor sequences come from a human donor in good health (CMV status not recorded). Some clones in this sample may be carry-over from other donors' samples.

This clonotype was recorded a few times. The J gene is TRBJ1-1, the V gene TRBV4-1, with no clear D. V dropped 0 bases and J dropped 4 bases, with 12 bases sitting between them. Per the germline V gene, CDR1 is MGHRA and CDR2 is YSYEKL. This CDR3 comprises 15 residues. The CDR3 spells CASSQDGLPATEAFF. CDR3 DNA sequence: TGCGCCAGCAGCCAAGACGGTCTGCCCGCCACTGAAGCTTTCTTT.

Only a few counts were recorded for this clonotype. J is TRBJ2-1 and V is TRBV19; 9 positions match TRBD2. This CDR3 spans 17 amino acids. Per the germline V gene, CDR1 is LNHDA and CDR2 is SQIVND (reference sequence). V lost 5 bases and J lost 8; bases outside the gene matches: 16. In DNA, the CDR3 is TGTGCCAGTAGTCCTCTGGGAGCGGGAGGAGCGAGCTATGAGCAGTTCTTC. Its translation: CASSPLGAGGASYEQFF.

This clonotype turned up a few times. The rearrangement links TRBV29-1 to TRBJ2-1; 14 bases map to TRBD2. This CDR3 has 14 residues. V trimming: 7 bases; J trimming: 8 bases; junction bases outside the gene matches: 7. Germline-derived CDR1 and CDR2 are SQVTM and ANQGSEA. The DNA for the CDR3 is TGCAGCGGGGAGACTAGCGGGAGGGGGTATGAGCAGTTCTTC. Encoded protein: CSGETSGRGYEQFF.

This rearrangement joins TRBV6-1 to TRBJ1-1; D is possibly TRBD1 (5 bases). Germline-derived CDR1 and CDR2 are MNHNS and SASEGT. The CDR3 contains 13 residues. V dropped 11 bases and J dropped 0 bases, with 13 bases sitting between them. CDR3 sequence (DNA): TGTGCCTCTGGGGACGGACTGAACACTGAAGCTTTCTTT. The encoded protein is CASGDGLNTEAFF.

The CDR3 DNA reads TGTGCCAGCTCACCCTCTACCCGAAACACAGATACGCAGTATTTT. This translates into CASSPSTRNTDTQYF. The chain has TRBV18 and TRBJ2-3; no clear D. Trimming pared 3 bases from V and 2 bases from J, leaving 12 bases between. The V gene's germline CDR1 is KGHSH and CDR2 LQKENI. There are 15 residues in the CDR3.

This clonotype was recorded at least ten times. V gene TRBV7-2 combines with J gene TRBJ1-1; weak D call: TRBD1 (6 bases). Per germline, CDR1 SGHTA and CDR2 FQGNSA. The CDR3 is 14 residues long. V was clipped by 3 bases and J by 1 base, with 9 bases between them. CDR3 sequence: CASSFGTRNTEAFF. CDR3 in DNA: TGTGCCAGCAGCTTCGGGACACGGAACACTGAAGCTTTCTTT. Full variable domain (rest looked up from reference TRBV7-2 and TRBJ1-1): GAGVSQSPSNKVTEKGKDVELRCDPISGHTALYWYRQSLGQGLEFLIYFQGNSAPDKSGLPSDRFSAERTGGSVSTLTIQRTQQEDSAVYLCASSFGTRNTEAFFGQGTRLTVV.

The table lists this clonotype with a few counts. J is TRBJ2-7 and V is TRBV5-1, with 7 bases that match TRBD1. Germline-derived CDR1 and CDR2 are SGHRS and YFSETQ. The V segment lost 4 bases and the J segment 3 bases; nucleotides outside the gene matches: 10. This CDR3 contains 15 residues. As DNA, the CDR3 is TGCGCCAGCAGCCATCGACAGGGTGGAGGCTACGAGCAGTACTTC. Its protein product is CASSHRQGGGYEQYF.

This clonotype has a handful of counts. This chain joins TRBV7-9 and TRBJ1-3; tentative D call: TRBD1 (6 bases). The CDR3 has 13 residues. Germline V lookup: CDR1 SEHNR, CDR2 FQNEAQ (reference sequence). V lost 5 bases to trimming and J lost 7 bases, with 12 bases between them. The CDR3, as DNA: TGTGCCAGCAGCCGAGGGGGGAGCAACACCATATATTTT. It translates to CASSRGGSNTIYF.

This clonotype was detected ten times or more. The rearrangement uses TRBV12-3 or TRBV12-4 and TRBJ1-5; D remains unclear. Trimming cost V 2 bases and J 4 bases, with 6 bases left between them. This CDR3 has 13 residues. CDR3 sequence reads: CASSLRENQPQHF. The CDR3 DNA reads as TGTGCCAGCAGTTTAAGAGAGAATCAGCCCCAGCATTTT.

This clonotype was observed at least ten times. The J gene is TRBJ2-3, the V gene TRBV7-8, with a tentative D call TRBD1 (5 bases). Trimming left V 5 bases short and J 4 bases short, with 16 bases between. The CDR3 runs to 15 residues. Germline-derived CDR1 and CDR2 are SGHVS and FQNEAQ. The DNA of the CDR3 is TGTGCCAGCAGCGCCAATGGGGCGATTCCAGATACGCAGTATTTT. The encoded protein is CASSANGAIPDTQYF.

Ten or more counts support this clonotype. The genes are TRBV5-1 and TRBJ1-1; TRBD1 matches at 8 bases. CDR1 SGHRS and CDR2 YFSETQ come from the germline V gene. This CDR3 has 15 amino acids. After removal of 3 bases from V and 4 bases from J, the junction contained 8 bases not matched to a gene. CDR3 nucleotide sequence: TGCGCCAGCAGCTACGCAGGGGGCACGGGCACTGAAGCTTTCTTT. Translation: CASSYAGGTGTEAFF.

This clonotype was counted a few times. The chain uses TRBV7-8 and TRBJ1-5; no firm D call. Trimming left V 4 bases short and J 5 bases short, with 12 bases between. The CDR3 spans 14 residues. Germline V lookup: CDR1 SGHVS, CDR2 FQNEAQ. The CDR3 DNA reads TGTGCCAGCAGCTCGCTGCAGCCAGATCAGCCCCAGCATTTT. Residues: CASSSLQPDQPQHF. The full variable domain, its missing parts supplied by reference TRBV7-8 and TRBJ1-5, is GAGVSQSPRYKVAKRGQDVALRCDPISGHVSLFWYQQALGQGPEFLTYFQNEAQLDKSGLPSDRFFAERPEGSVSTLKIQRTQQEDSAVYLCASSSLQPDQPQHFGDGTRLSIL.

The chain uses TRBV7-4 and TRBJ2-3, with D perhaps matching TRBD2 (6 bases). Germline values: CDR1 SGHVT, CDR2 SQSDAQ. Deletions cut 5 bases from V and 8 bases from J, with 17 bases between. The CDR3 is 14 amino acids. CDR3 amino acids: CASSLGLVEGTQYF. Here the CDR3 DNA reads TGTGCCAGCAGCCTGGGACTGGTGGAGGGTACGCAGTATTTT.

This chain joins TRBV12-3 or TRBV12-4 and TRBJ2-5; TRBD2 aligns across 10 bases. This CDR3 region has 16 residues. J lost 5 bases, V lost 3 bases, and 9 bases had no gene match. CDR3 nucleotides: TGTGCCAGCAGTTTTCGGCTAGCGGGAGAGGGGGAGACCCAGTACTTC. This gives the protein CASSFRLAGEGETQYF.

This clonotype has just a few counts. This chain links TRBV11-2 with TRBJ2-3; no clear D. The germline V gene has CDR1 SGHAT and CDR2 FQNNGV. The CDR3 is 14 amino acids. V was cut by 1 base and J by 0 bases, with 5 bases left in between. For the CDR3, the DNA is TGTGCCAGCAGCTTAGGGTCCAGCACAGATACGCAGTATTTT. Amino acid sequence: CASSLGSSTDTQYF.

This clonotype was counted only a few times. The chain recombines TRBV12-3 or TRBV12-4 with TRBJ2-1; 7 bases match TRBD1. This CDR3 has 13 amino acids. J gave up 7 bases and V 9 bases, and 9 bases lay outside the gene matches. CDR3 DNA: TGTGCCAGTACCGGGACAGTCCTAAATGAGCAGTTCTTC. It encodes CASTGTVLNEQFF.

The sample holds a few counts of this clonotype. The chain employs TRBV4-3 and TRBJ2-1; 7 bases match TRBD2. With 0 bases clipped from V and 5 bases from J, the junction kept 7 bases outside the gene matches. CDR1 is LGHNA and CDR2 is YSLEER in the germline V gene. There are 16 residues in the CDR3. CDR3 protein: CASSQDPLAVDNEQFF. As DNA, the CDR3 is TGCGCCAGCAGCCAAGACCCCCTAGCGGTTGACAATGAGCAGTTCTTC.

This sequence joins TRBV27 and TRBJ2-1; 7 bases are shared with TRBD2. CDR1 is MNHEY and CDR2 is SMNVEV in the germline V gene (reference sequence). Losses at the gene ends were 0 bases for V and 5 bases for J; bases not matched to a gene: 7. The CDR3 covers 16 residues. The CDR3 bases are TGTGCCAGCAGTTTATCTGCGGGAGAATTAAACAATGAGCAGTTCTTC. It encodes CASSLSAGELNNEQFF.